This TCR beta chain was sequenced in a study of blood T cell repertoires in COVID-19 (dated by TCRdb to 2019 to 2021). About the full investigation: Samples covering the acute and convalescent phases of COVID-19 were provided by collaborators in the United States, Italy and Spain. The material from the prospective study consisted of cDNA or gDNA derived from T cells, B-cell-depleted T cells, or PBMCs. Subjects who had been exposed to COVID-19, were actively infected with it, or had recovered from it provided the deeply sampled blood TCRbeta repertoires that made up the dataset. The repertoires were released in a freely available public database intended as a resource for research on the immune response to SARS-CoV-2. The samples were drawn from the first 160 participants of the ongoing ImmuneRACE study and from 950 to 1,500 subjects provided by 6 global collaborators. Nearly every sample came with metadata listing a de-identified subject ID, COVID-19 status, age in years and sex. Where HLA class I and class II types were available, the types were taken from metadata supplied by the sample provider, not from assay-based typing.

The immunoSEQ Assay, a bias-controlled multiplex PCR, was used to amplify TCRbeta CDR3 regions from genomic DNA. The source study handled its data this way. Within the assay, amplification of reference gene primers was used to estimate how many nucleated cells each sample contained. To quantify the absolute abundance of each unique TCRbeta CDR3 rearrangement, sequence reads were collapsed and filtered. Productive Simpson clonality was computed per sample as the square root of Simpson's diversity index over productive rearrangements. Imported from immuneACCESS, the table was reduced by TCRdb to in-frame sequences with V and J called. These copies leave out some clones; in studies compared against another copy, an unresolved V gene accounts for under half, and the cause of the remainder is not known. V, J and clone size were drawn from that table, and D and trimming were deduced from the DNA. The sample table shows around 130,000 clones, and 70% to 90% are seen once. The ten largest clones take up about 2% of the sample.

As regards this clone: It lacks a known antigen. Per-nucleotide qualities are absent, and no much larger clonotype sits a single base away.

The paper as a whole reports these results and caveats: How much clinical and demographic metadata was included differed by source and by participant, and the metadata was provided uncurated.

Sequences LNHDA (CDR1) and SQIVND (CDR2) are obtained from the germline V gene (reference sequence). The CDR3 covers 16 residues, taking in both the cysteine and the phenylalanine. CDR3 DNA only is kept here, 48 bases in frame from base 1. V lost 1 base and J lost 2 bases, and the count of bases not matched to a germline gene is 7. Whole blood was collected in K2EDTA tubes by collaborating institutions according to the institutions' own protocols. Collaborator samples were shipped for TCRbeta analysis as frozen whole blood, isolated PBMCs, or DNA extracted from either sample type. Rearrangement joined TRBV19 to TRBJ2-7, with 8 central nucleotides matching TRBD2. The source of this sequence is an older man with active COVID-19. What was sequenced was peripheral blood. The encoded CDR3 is CASSIAKAGAAYEQYF. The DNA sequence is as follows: TGTGCCAGTAGTATAGCGAAAGCGGGAGCCGCCTACGAGCAGTACTTC. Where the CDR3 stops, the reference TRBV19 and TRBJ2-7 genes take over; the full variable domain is DGGITQSPKYLFRKEGQNVTLSCEQNLNHDAMYWYRQDPGQGLRLIYYSQIVNDFQKGDIAEGYSVSREKKESFPLTVTSAQKNPTAFYLCASSIAKAGAAYEQYFGPGTRLTVT.